The present T cell receptor (beta chain) was sequenced within a study of blood T cell repertoires in COVID-19 (dated by TCRdb to 2020 to 2022). Some background on the complete study: Samples covering the acute and convalescent phases of COVID-19 were provided by collaborators in the United States, Italy and Spain. HLA class I and class II types, where available, came from metadata supplied by the sample provider rather than from assay-based typing. The prospective study material was composed of cDNA or gDNA derived from T cells, B-cell-depleted T cells, or PBMCs. A de-identified subject ID, COVID-19 status, age in years and sex were almost always included in the sample metadata. The repertoires were released in a freely available public database meant as a resource for research on the immune response to SARS-CoV-2. Samples were obtained from the ongoing ImmuneRACE study (first 160 participants) and from 1,254 subjects provided by 6 global collaborators. Deeply sampled blood TCRbeta repertoires from subjects exposed to, actively infected with, or recovered from COVID-19 were included in the dataset.

Participants in the prospective study were aged roughly 18 to 95 years, lived in under 30 United States geographic areas, and enrolled through a virtual design. Cohort assignment in the prospective study relied on participant-reported clinical history from a screening survey and a study questionnaire. Recovered participants in ImmuneRACE Cohort 3 were defined as having two consecutive negative NP/OP PCR tests, clearance from a healthcare professional, or resolution of symptoms. Each participant in the prospective study had whole blood, serum and a nasopharyngeal or oropharyngeal swab collected by mobile phlebotomists. Participants in the prospective study had the option to provide additional blood draws and questionnaires over a roughly 2-month period. Prospective study blood samples were shipped either frozen or at room temperature before DNA extraction. TCRbeta CDR3 regions were amplified from genomic DNA by means of the immunoSEQ Assay, a bias-controlled multiplex PCR. From the authors' description of their analysis: The number of nucleated cells in each sample was estimated by amplification of reference gene primers within the assay. To quantify the absolute abundance of each unique TCRbeta CDR3 rearrangement, sequence reads were collapsed and filtered. Productive Simpson clonality was computed per sample as the square root of Simpson's diversity index over productive rearrangements. The source is immuneACCESS, and TCRdb retained only in-frame sequences with V and J called. Part of the clones is not carried over; for the studies checked, unresolved V genes explain less than half of this, and the remainder is unexplained. The V and J calls and clone size come from that table; D and trimming were worked out from the DNA. The sample records roughly 160,000 clones, roughly four fifths of which are singletons. The top ten hold 9.5% to 12% of the sample.

With regard to this clone: No antigen is known for it. There are no base qualities to consult, and no much larger clone falls within one base.

Study-level results and caveats: The quantity of clinical and demographic metadata differed by source and by participant and was supplied without curation.

The sample comprised PBMCs or T cells enriched from blood (not recorded which). The clonotype comes from a man aged 45-60 years who had recovered from COVID-19.

The bases are TGTGCCAGCAGCGTCCGACTAGCGGGGGGGCTCAATGAGCAGTTCTTC. It specifies CASSVRLAGGLNEQFF. This receptor chain uses TRBV9 and TRBJ2-1; 14 bases in between match TRBD2. The CDR3 runs 16 residues from the cysteine to the phenylalanine. Kept here is only the CDR3 DNA, which spans 48 bases and is read in frame from base 1. Ends trimmed: V by 2 bases, J by 6 bases; bases unmatched to a gene: 4. The germline V gene specifies SGDLS as CDR1 and YYNGEE as CDR2.